This T cell receptor (beta chain) stems from a study of PD-L1 blockade in urothelial cancer. On the study more broadly: Prior chemotherapy regimens per patient numbered 0 to 3. Blood samples contained a median about 150,000 T cells. General study points: Where pretreatment blood TCR clonality fell below the median, better survival was predicted.

This clone was counted a single time. Its antigen is still unknown. Sequencing was performed with immunoSEQ multiplex PCR; in TCRdb, only in-frame clones are kept and a portion is missing. This sample has 71,000 or so clones, with less than 90% found just once. Each individual provided 1 to 8 samples (taken pretreatment and on-treatment). Trimming stripped 6 bases from V and 6 bases from J, with 27 bases between. Germline CDR1 KGHSH, CDR2 LQKENI. CDR3 length: 18 residues. Material: PBMCs, obtained around atezolizumab (anti-PD-L1) treatment. This sequence was found in a man aged 60 to 75 with urothelial cancer. The rearrangement joins TRBV18 to TRBJ2-4; a weak D match, TRBD1 (7 bases). In nucleotides, the CDR3 is TGTGCCAGCTCGTTTACGGCAGGGGGGACGTCAGGTATAAACATTCAGTACTTC. It translates to CASSFTAGGTSGINIQYF.